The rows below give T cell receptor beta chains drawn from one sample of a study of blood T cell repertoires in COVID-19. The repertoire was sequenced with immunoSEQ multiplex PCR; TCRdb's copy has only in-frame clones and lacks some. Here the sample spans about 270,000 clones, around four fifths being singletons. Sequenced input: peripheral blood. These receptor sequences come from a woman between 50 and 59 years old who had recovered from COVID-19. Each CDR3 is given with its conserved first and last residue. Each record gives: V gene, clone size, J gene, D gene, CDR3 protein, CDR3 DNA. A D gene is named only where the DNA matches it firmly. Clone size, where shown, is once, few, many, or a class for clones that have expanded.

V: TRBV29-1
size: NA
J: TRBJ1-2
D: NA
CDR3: CSVDTVLANYGYTF
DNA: TGCAGCGTTGACACGGTCCTGGCTAACTATGGCTACACCTTC

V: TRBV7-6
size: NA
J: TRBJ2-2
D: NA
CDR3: CASSKTGWGNTGELFF
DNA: TGTGCCAGCAGCAAGACAGGCTGGGGGAACACCGGGGAGCTGTTTTTT

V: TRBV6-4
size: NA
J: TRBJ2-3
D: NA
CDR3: CASRLAVGTDTQYF
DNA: TGTGCCAGCAGGCTAGCAGTGGGTACAGATACGCAGTATTTT

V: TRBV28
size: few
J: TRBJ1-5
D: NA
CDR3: CASSFARGSNQPQHF
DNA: TGTGCCAGCAGTTTCGCCAGGGGCAGCAATCAGCCCCAGCATTTT

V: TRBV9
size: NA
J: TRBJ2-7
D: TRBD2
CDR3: CASSPRLAGVREQYF
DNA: TGTGCCAGCAGCCCAAGACTAGCGGGGGTGCGAGAGCAGTACTTC

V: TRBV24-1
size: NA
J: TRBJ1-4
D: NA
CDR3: CATSDSKSPGRSNEKLFF
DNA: TGTGCCACCAGTGATTCAAAATCCCCGGGGAGGTCTAATGAAAAACTGTTTTTT

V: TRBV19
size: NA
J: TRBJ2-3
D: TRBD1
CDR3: CASSDPGGGTDTQYF
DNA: TGTGCCAGTAGTGACCCAGGGGGCGGCACAGATACGCAGTATTTT

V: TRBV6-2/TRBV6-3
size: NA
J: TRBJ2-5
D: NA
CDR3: CASSYSGGQETQYF
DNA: TGTGCCAGCAGTTACTCCGGGGGACAAGAGACCCAGTACTTC

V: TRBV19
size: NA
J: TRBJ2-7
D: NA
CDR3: CASSNPGTLSYEQYF
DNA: TGTGCCAGTAGTAATCCGGGTACCCTATCCTACGAGCAGTACTTC

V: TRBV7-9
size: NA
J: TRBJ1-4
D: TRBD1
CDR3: CASSLHRDRSEKLFF
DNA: TGTGCCAGCAGCTTACACCGGGACAGGTCTGAAAAACTGTTTTTT

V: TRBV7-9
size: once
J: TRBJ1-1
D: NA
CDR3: CASSFGNVGGNTEAFF
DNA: TGTGCCAGCAGCTTTGGCAACGTGGGGGGAAACACTGAAGCTTTCTTT

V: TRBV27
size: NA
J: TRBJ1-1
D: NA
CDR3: CATISLQGVRTEAFF
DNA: TGTGCCACTATATCCCTACAGGGCGTAAGAACTGAAGCTTTCTTT

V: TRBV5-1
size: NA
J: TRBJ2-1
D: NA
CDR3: CASSPDSSYNEQFF
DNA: TGCGCCAGCAGCCCGGACAGTTCCTACAATGAGCAGTTCTTC

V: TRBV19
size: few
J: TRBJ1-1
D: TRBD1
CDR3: CASSYDQGAYGTEAFF
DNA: TGTGCCAGTAGTTACGATCAGGGGGCGTATGGCACTGAAGCTTTCTTT

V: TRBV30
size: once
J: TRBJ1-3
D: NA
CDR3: CAWTPGHSSGNTIYF
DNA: TGTGCCTGGACTCCCGGACACAGCTCTGGAAACACCATATATTTT

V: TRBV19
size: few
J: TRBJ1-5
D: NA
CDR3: CASSLSSSRQPQHF
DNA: TGTGCCAGTAGTTTATCCAGTTCGAGGCAGCCCCAGCATTTT

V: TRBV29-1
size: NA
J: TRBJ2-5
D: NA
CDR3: CSVDSPSLEAQYF
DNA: TGCAGCGTTGATTCCCCTAGCCTTGAGGCCCAGTACTTC

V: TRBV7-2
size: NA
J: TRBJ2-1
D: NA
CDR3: CASSLVDSPNEQFF
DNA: TGTGCCAGCAGCTTAGTTGACAGTCCGAATGAGCAGTTCTTC

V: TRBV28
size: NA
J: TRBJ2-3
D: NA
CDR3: CASGRLATGPDTQYF
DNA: TGTGCCAGCGGACGACTAGCGACAGGGCCAGATACGCAGTATTTT

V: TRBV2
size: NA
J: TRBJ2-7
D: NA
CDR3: CASRRSSYEQYF
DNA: TGTGCCAGCAGGAGGTCCTCCTACGAGCAGTACTTC

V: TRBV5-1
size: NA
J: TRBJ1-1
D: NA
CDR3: CASSLRSTGMNTEAFF
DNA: TGCGCCAGCAGTTTACGATCAACAGGTATGAACACTGAAGCTTTCTTT

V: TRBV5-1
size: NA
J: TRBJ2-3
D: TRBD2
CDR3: CASSLVGSGNTDTQYF
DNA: TGCGCCAGCAGCTTGGTGGGTAGCGGGAACACAGATACGCAGTATTTT

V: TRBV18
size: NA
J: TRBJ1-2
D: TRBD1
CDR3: CASSGGQGTRYTF
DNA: TGTGCCAGCTCGGGGGGACAGGGTACGCGCTACACCTTC

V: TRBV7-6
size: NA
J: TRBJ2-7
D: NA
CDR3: CASSLSGQSSYEQYF
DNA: TGTGCCAGCAGCTTAAGTGGGCAGTCTTCCTACGAGCAGTACTTC

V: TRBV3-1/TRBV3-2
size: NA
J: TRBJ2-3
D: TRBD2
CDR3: CASSPGGIYKYF
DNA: TGTGCCAGCAGCCCGGGGGGTATCTACAAGTATTTT

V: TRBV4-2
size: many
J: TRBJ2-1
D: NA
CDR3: CASSQNSGSYNEQFF
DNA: TGTGCCAGCAGCCAAAATAGCGGTTCTTACAATGAGCAGTTCTTC

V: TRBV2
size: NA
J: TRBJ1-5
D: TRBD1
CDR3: CASSSGQGEQPQHF
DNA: TGTGCCAGCAGTTCGGGACAGGGAGAACAGCCCCAGCATTTT

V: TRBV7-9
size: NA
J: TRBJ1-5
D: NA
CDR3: CASSHGGVKNQPQHF
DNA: TGTGCCAGCAGCCACGGGGGGGTTAAGAATCAGCCCCAGCATTTT

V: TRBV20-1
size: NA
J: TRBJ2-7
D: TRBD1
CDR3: CSASPGTGGYEQYF
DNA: TGCAGTGCTAGTCCCGGGACAGGGGGCTACGAGCAGTACTTC

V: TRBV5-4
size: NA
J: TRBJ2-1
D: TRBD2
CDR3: CASSNGLAEYNEQFF
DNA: TGTGCCAGCAGTAACGGGCTAGCGGAATACAATGAGCAGTTCTTC

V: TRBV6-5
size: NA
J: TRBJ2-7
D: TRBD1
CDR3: CASSNRQGANYEQYF
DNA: TGTGCCAGCAGTAATCGACAGGGGGCCAACTACGAGCAGTACTTC

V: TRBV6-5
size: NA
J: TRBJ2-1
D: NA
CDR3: CASTAIRGEQFF
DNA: TGTGCCAGCACGGCCATTCGGGGTGAGCAGTTCTTC

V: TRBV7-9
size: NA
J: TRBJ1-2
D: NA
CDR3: CASSSDSSYTF
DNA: TGTGCCAGCAGCTCCGATAGTAGCTACACCTTC

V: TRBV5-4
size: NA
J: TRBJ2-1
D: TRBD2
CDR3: CASSLWSRTSDEQFF
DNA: TGTGCCAGCAGCTTGTGGTCTAGGACTAGCGATGAGCAGTTCTTC

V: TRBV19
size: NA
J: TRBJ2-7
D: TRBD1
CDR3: CASSIGGQGTYEQYF
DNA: TGTGCCAGTAGTATTGGGGGACAGGGAACCTACGAGCAGTACTTC

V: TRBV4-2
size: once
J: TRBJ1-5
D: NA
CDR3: CASSQDIRGFNQPQHF
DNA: TGTGCCAGCAGCCAAGATATCCGGGGTTTCAATCAGCCCCAGCATTTT

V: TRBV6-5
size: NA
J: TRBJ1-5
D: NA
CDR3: CASRSVGQPQHF
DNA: TGTGCCAGCAGGTCGGTCGGTCAGCCCCAGCATTTT

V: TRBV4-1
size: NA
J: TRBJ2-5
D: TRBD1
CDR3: CASSQGFGDRGLETQYF
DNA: TGCGCCAGCAGCCAAGGTTTTGGGGACAGGGGGCTGGAGACCCAGTACTTC

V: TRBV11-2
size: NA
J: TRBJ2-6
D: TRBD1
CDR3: CASSRGQGGSGANVLTF
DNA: TGTGCCAGCAGCCGAGGACAGGGCGGCTCTGGGGCCAACGTCCTGACTTTC

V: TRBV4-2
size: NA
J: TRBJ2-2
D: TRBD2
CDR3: CASSQETSGGAATGELFF
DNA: TGTGCCAGCAGCCAAGAGACTAGCGGGGGGGCGGCCACCGGGGAGCTGTTTTTT

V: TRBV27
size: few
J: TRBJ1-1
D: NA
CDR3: CASSGGLNTEAFF
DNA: TGTGCCAGCAGTGGGGGGTTGAACACTGAAGCTTTCTTT

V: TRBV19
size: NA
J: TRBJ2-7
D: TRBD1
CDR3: CASSMKGTGGYEQYF
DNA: TGTGCCAGTAGTATGAAGGGGACAGGGGGCTACGAGCAGTACTTC

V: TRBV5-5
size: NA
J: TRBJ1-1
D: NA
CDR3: CASSLGGTMNTEAFF
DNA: TGTGCCAGCAGCTTGGGGGGGACAATGAACACTGAAGCTTTCTTT

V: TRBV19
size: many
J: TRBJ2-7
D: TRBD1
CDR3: CASSGWDRGSYEQYF
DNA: TGTGCCAGTAGCGGTTGGGACAGGGGGAGCTACGAGCAGTACTTC

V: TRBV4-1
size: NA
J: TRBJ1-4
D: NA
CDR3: CASREKPGRVEKLFF
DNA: TGCGCCAGCAGAGAGAAGCCGGGAAGAGTTGAAAAACTGTTTTTT

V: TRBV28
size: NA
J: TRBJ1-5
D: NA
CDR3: CASSSGRGDGNQPQHF
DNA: TGTGCCAGCAGTTCAGGGCGGGGGGATGGCAATCAGCCCCAGCATTTT

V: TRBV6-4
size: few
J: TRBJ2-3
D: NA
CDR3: CASSDRLHTDTQYF
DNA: TGTGCCAGCAGTGATCGACTGCATACAGATACGCAGTATTTT

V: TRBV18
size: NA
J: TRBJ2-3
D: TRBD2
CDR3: CASSPPYGRDTQYF
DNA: TGTGCCAGCTCACCACCGTACGGGAGGGATACGCAGTATTTT

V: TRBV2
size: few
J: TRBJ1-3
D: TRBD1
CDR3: CASSGQGAGNTIYF
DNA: TGTGCCAGCAGCGGACAGGGAGCTGGAAACACCATATATTTT

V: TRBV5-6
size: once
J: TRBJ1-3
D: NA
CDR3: CASSLFQPGRYGNTIYF
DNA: TGTGCCAGCAGCTTATTTCAGCCAGGGCGATATGGAAACACCATATATTTT

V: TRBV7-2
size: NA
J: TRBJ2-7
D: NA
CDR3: CASSVSLSSYEQYF
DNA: TGTGCCAGCAGCGTTAGCCTCAGCTCCTACGAGCAGTACTTC

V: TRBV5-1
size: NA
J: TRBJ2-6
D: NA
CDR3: CASSLAPGTGANVLTF
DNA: TGCGCCAGCAGCTTGGCCCCGGGAACTGGGGCCAACGTCCTGACTTTC

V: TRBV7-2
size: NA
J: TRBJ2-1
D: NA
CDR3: CASSLDGAAEQFF
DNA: TGTGCCAGCAGCTTAGATGGGGCCGCTGAGCAGTTCTTC

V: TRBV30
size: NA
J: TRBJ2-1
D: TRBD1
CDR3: CAWSAWTGPQFF
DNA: TGTGCCTGGAGTGCTTGGACAGGGCCGCAGTTCTTC

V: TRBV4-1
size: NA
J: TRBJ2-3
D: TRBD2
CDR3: CASSQDFGTSGTDTQYF
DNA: TGCGCCAGCAGCCAAGATTTCGGGACTAGCGGCACAGATACGCAGTATTTT

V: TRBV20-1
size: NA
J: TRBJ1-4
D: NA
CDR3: CSAGSNEKLFF
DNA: TGCAGTGCGGGGAGTAATGAAAAACTGTTTTTT

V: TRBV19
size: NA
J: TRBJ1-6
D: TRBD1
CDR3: CASRSMTGSSYNSPLHF
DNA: TGTGCCAGTAGGTCAATGACAGGGAGCTCCTATAATTCACCCCTCCACTTT

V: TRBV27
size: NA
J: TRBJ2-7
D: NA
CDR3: CASSLYGLAAYEQYF
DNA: TGTGCCAGCAGTTTATACGGGCTAGCTGCCTACGAGCAGTACTTC

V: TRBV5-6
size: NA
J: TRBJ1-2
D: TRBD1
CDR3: CASSRRTGDYGYTF
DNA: TGTGCCAGCAGTCGTAGGACAGGGGACTATGGCTACACCTTC